These 15 T cell receptor beta chains came from one sample sequenced in a study of control samples from healthy donors and cancer patients. Method: immunoSEQ multiplex PCR; TCRdb's copy keeps in-frame clones and lacks some. The table shows under 75,000 clones, with 75% to 95% occurring only once. Input material: PBMCs. The receptors were sampled from a woman between 50 and 59 years old with colorectal cancer.

This chain connects TRBV6-5 to TRBJ2-5; D unclear. The CDR3 spans 15 residues. The V gene lost 2 bases and the J gene lost 5 bases, with 15 bases spanning the gap. Per germline, CDR1 MNHEY and CDR2 SVGAGI. CDR3 protein: CASSYRRNAVETQYF. In DNA form, the CDR3 reads TGTGCCAGCAGTTACCGCAGGAACGCAGTTGAGACCCAGTACTTC.

The chain uses TRBV25-1 and TRBJ1-2, with 8 positions matching TRBD1. Per the germline V gene, CDR1 is MGHDK and CDR2 is SYGVNS. The J segment lost 3 bases and the V segment lost 3 bases, leaving 3 bases of the junction unmatched. This CDR3 is built from 14 residues. CDR3 protein: CASSDRGPDYGYTF. The DNA for the CDR3 is TGTGCCAGCAGTGACAGGGGGCCGGACTATGGCTACACCTTC.

This clone has a handful of counts. The rearrangement uses TRBV7-2 and TRBJ2-7; a possible D gene is TRBD2 (6 bases). The CDR3 runs to 16 residues. V lost 2 bases, J lost 0 bases, and 14 bases lay in between. Germline-derived CDR1 and CDR2 are SGHTA and FQGNSA. Here the CDR3 reads CASSLRSGRSSYEQYF. DNA of the CDR3: TGTGCCAGCAGCTTAAGGTCCGGGAGAAGCTCCTACGAGCAGTACTTC.

The gene calls are TRBV5-6 and TRBJ1-4; 7 bases match TRBD1. CDR1 SGHDT and CDR2 YYEEEE come from the germline V gene. V dropped 4 bases and J dropped 7; count of bases not matched to a gene: 7. This CDR3 region has 14 residues. The DNA of the CDR3 is TGTGCCAGCAGCACGGGACAGCCCAGTGAAAAACTGTTTTTT. Amino acids: CASSTGQPSEKLFF.

The chain joins TRBV28 to TRBJ2-5; 12 positions agree with TRBD1. The CDR3 is made up of 15 amino acids. Germline CDR1 MDHEN, CDR2 SYDVKM. The V segment lost 5 bases and the J segment 4 bases; nucleotides outside the gene matches: 5. CDR3 bases: TGTGCCAGCAGTGGGACAGGGGGCGGTTCAGAGACCCAGTACTTC. This encodes CASSGTGGGSETQYF. The variable domain in full, completed from reference TRBV28 and TRBJ2-5, reads DVKVTQSSRYLVKRTGEKVFLECVQDMDHENMFWYRQDPGLGLRLIYFSYDVKMKEKGDIPEGYSVSREKKERFSLILESASTNQTSMYLCASSGTGGGSETQYFGPGTRLLVL.

This chain connects TRBV6-5 to TRBJ2-3; D might be TRBD2 (5 bases). Germline CDR1 MNHEY, CDR2 SVGAGI. This CDR3 contains 14 residues. V gave up 6 bases and J gave up 3 bases, with 13 bases separating them. CDR3 amino acids: CASSPLTSTDTQYF. CDR3 in DNA: TGTGCCAGCAGCCCCCTTACTAGTACAGATACGCAGTATTTT.

The chain combines TRBV9 with TRBJ2-5, with 12 bases identical to TRBD2. CDR1 and CDR2 (germline): SGDLS, YYNGEE. V trimming: 1 base; J trimming: 4 bases; junction bases outside the gene matches: 2. This CDR3 is 15 amino acids long. The chain's CDR3 is CASSVTSGRIETQYF. DNA for the CDR3: TGTGCCAGCAGCGTAACTAGCGGGAGGATAGAGACCCAGTACTTC.

The chain joins TRBV5-1 to TRBJ2-4, with D possibly matching TRBD2 (6 bases). The CDR3 has 14 amino acids. V dropped 3 bases and J dropped 10 bases, with 17 bases sitting between them. In germline, CDR1 is SGHRS, CDR2 YFSETQ. The CDR3 DNA reads TGCGCCAGCAGCTCGACGGGGGTGGAGGGTATTCAGTACTTC. It codes for CASSSTGVEGIQYF.

The chain joins TRBV24-1 to TRBJ1-1, with 7 bases that match TRBD1. Germline CDR1 reads KGHDR; CDR2 reads SFDVKD. CDR3 length equals 16 residues. Germline trimming cut 4 bases from V and 1 base from J; bases unmatched to any gene: 8. CDR3: CATSDSRQGQNTEAFF. CDR3 in DNA: TGTGCCACCAGTGACAGTAGACAGGGCCAGAACACTGAAGCTTTCTTT.

The chain recombines TRBV10-2 with TRBJ2-6; 10 bases line up with TRBD1. Germline assignment: CDR1 WSHSY and CDR2 SAAADI. CDR3 size: 17 residues. V shed 8 bases, J shed 0 bases, and the junction held 7 bases outside the gene matches. This CDR3 reads CASSGTGEFSGANVLTF. CDR3 bases: TGCGCCAGCTCCGGGACAGGGGAATTCTCTGGGGCCAACGTCCTGACTTTC.

The chain links TRBV7-9 to TRBJ1-1, with D tentatively TRBD1 (6 bases). V shed 5 bases and J shed 7 bases, with 32 bases lying between them. This CDR3 region has 19 residues. Germline lookup yields CDR1 SEHNR and CDR2 FQNEAQ (reference sequence). CDR3 DNA sequence: TGTGCCAGCAGCCAACCCGCTCATTTTCAGGGGCCTTGGGATGTTGAAGCTTTCTTT. Its translation is CASSQPAHFQGPWDVEAFF.

J is TRBJ2-5 and V is TRBV5-4, with 12 bases identical to TRBD2. Trimming took 1 base from V and 2 from J; bases not matched to a gene: 6. Germline V lookup: CDR1 SGHNT, CDR2 YYREEE (reference sequence). The CDR3 sequence is 17 residues long. CDR3 residues: CASSLLPSGGAQETQYF. DNA for the CDR3: TGTGCCAGCAGCTTGCTGCCTAGCGGGGGGGCGCAAGAGACCCAGTACTTC.

This clone was observed a few times. The rearrangement uses TRBV6-1 and TRBJ1-2, with no clear D. The CDR3 covers 17 residues. Germline V gives CDR1 MNHNS, CDR2 SASEGT. V lost 0 bases and J lost 4, with 18 bases in between. CDR3 nucleotides: TGTGCCAGCAGTGAAGCGCTCATAGTCAGTTTTGGCTATGGCTACACCTTC. Residues: CASSEALIVSFGYGYTF.

The CDR3 protein is CASSRATAGSGNQPQHF. In nucleotides, the CDR3 is TGTGCCAGCAGCCGAGCTACGGCAGGATCGGGCAATCAGCCCCAGCATTTT. The V call is TRBV7-9, the J call TRBJ1-5; D is undetermined. The CDR3 has 17 residues. Per the germline V gene, CDR1 is SEHNR and CDR2 is FQNEAQ (reference sequence). The V end was cut by 5 bases, the J end by 2 bases, with 19 bases between.

V usage is TRBV30 and J usage is TRBJ1-1; unclear D gene. The CDR3 runs 14 residues. Trimming stripped 0 bases from V and 0 bases from J, with 8 bases between. Germline V gives CDR1 GTSNPN, CDR2 SVGIG (reference sequence). The CDR3 is CAWSVGRLNTEAFF. The CDR3 nucleotides are TGTGCCTGGAGTGTAGGACGGCTGAACACTGAAGCTTTCTTT.